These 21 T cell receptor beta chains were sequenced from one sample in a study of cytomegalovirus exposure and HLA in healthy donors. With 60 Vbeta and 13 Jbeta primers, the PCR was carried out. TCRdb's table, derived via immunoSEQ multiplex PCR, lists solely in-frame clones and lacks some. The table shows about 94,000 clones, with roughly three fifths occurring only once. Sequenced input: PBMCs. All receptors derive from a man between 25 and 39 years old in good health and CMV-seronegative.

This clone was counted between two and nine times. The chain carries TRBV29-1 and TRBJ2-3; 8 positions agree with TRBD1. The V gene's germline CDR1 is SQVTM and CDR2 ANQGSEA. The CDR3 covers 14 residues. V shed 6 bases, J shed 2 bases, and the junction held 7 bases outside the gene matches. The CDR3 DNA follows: TGCAGCGTCGCCGCGGACAGGGCCACAGATACGCAGTATTTT. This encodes CSVAADRATDTQYF.

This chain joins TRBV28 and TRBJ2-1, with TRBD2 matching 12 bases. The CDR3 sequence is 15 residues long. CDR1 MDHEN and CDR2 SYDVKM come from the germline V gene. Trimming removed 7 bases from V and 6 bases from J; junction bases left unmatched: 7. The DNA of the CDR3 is TGTGCCAGCATCCCTAGCGGGAGGGAGTCCAATGAGCAGTTCTTC. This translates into CASIPSGRESNEQFF.

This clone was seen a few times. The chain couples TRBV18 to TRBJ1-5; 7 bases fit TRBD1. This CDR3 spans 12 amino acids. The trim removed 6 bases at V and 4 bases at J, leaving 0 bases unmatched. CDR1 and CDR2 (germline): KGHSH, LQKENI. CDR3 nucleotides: TGTGCCAGCTCGGACAGGAATCAGCCCCAGCATTTT. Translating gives CASSDRNQPQHF.

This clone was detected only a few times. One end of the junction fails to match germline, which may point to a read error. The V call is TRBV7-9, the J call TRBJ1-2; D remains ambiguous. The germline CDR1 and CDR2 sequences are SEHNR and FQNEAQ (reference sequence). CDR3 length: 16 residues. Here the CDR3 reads CSSSLAGSRRVYGYTF. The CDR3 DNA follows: TGTTCCAGCAGCTTGGCCGGGAGCAGGCGTGTCTATGGCTACACCTTC.

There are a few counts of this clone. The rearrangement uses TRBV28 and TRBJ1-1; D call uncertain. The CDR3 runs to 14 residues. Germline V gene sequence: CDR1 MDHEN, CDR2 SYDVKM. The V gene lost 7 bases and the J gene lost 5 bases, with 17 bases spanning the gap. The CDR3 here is CASNIQFRGTEAFF. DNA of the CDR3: TGTGCCAGCAACATCCAGTTTCGCGGGACTGAAGCTTTCTTT.

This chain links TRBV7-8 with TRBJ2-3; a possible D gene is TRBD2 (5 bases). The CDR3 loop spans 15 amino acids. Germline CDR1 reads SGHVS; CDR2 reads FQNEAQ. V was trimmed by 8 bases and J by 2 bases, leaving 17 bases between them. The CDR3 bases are TGTGCCAGCCTCTTGAGGGCTAGCACCACAGATACGCAGTATTTT. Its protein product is CASLLRASTTDTQYF.

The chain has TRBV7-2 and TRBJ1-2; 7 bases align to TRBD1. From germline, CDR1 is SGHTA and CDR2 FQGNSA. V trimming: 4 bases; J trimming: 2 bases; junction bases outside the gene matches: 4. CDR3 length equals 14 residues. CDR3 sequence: CASSSGQPNYGYTF. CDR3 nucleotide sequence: TGTGCCAGCAGCTCGGGACAGCCAAACTATGGCTACACCTTC.

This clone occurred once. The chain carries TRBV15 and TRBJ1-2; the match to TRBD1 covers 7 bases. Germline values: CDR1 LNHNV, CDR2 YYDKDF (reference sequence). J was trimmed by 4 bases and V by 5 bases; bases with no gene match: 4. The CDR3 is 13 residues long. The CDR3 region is CATSRRGLYGYTF. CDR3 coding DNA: TGTGCCACCAGCCGAAGGGGGCTCTATGGCTACACCTTC. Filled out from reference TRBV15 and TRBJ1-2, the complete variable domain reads DAMVIQNPRYQVTQFGKPVTLSCSQTLNHNVMYWYQQKSSQAPKLLFHYYDKDFNNEADTPDNFQSRRPNTSFCFLDIRSPGLGDTAMYLCATSRRGLYGYTFGSGTRLTVV.

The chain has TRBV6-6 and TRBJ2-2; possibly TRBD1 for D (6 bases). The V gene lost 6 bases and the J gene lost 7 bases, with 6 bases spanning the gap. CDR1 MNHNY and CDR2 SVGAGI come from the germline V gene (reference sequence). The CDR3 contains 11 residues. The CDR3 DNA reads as TGTGCCAGCAGAGGGGGCGGGGAGCTGTTTTTT. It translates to CASRGGGELFF.

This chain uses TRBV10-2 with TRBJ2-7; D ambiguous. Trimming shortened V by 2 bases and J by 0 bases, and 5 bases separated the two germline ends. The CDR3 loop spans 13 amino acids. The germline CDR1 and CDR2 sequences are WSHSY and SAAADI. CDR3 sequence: CASSEGHSYEQYF. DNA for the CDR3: TGCGCCAGCAGTGAGGGCCACTCCTACGAGCAGTACTTC.

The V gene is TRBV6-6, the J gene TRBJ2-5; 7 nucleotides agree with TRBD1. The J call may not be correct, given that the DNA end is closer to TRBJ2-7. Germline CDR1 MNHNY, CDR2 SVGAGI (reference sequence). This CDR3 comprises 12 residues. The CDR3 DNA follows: TGTGCCACCACAAGGACAGGCTACGAGCAGTACTTC. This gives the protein CATTRTGYEQYF.

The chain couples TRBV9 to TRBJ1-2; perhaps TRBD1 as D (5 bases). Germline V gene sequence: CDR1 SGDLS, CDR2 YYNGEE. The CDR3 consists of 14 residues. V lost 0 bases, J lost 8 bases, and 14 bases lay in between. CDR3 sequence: CASSVVSGGRGYTF. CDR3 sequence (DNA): TGTGCCAGCAGCGTAGTTTCCGGGGGTCGCGGCTACACCTTC.

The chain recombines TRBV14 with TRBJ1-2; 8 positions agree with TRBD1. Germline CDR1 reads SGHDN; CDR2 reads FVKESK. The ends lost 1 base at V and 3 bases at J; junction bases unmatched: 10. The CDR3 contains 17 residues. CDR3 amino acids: CASSQGDRSFPHYGYTF. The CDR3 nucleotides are TGTGCCAGCAGCCAAGGGGACAGGAGTTTCCCGCACTATGGCTACACCTTC.

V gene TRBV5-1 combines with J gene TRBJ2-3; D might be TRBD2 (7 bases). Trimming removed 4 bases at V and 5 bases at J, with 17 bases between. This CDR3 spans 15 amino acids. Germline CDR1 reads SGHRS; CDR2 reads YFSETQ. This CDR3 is CASSPTGGGVDTQYF. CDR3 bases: TGCGCCAGCAGCCCGACAGGAGGGGGGGTAGATACGCAGTATTTT.

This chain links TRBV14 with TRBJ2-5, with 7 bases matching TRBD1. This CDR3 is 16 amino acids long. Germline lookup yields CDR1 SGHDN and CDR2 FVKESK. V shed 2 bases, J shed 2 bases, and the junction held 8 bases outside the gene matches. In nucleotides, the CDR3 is TGTGCCAGCAGCCAAACCTCGACAGGGAGACAAGAGACCCAGTACTTC. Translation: CASSQTSTGRQETQYF. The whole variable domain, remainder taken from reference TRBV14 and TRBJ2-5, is EAGVTQFPSHSVIEKGQTVTLRCDPISGHDNLYWYRRVMGKEIKFLLHFVKESKQDESGMPNNRFLAERTGGTYSTLKVQPAELEDSGVYFCASSQTSTGRQETQYFGPGTRLLVL.

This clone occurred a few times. In DNA, the CDR3 is TGTGCCAGCAGCCTCACAGGGAGTAATGAAAAACTGTTTTTT. Protein: CASSLTGSNEKLFF. V gene TRBV6-1 combines with J gene TRBJ1-4, with D possibly TRBD1 on 6 matching bases. Deletions cut 6 bases from V and 4 bases from J, with 12 bases between. Germline CDR1 and CDR2: MNHNS and SASEGT. This CDR3 has 14 residues.

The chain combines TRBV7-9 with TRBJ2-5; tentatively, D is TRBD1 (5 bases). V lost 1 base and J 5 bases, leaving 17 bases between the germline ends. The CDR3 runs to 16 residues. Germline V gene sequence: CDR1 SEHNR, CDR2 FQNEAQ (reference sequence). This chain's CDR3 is CASSLEQYRRYETQYF. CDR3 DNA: TGTGCCAGCAGCTTAGAGCAGTACAGGCGTTACGAGACCCAGTACTTC.

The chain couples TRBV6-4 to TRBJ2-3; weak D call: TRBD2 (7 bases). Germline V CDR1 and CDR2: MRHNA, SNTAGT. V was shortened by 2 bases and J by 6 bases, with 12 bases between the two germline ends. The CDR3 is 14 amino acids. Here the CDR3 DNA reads TGTGCCAGCAGTGACGGGGGGGCCGGGGATACGCAGTATTTT. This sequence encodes CASSDGGAGDTQYF.

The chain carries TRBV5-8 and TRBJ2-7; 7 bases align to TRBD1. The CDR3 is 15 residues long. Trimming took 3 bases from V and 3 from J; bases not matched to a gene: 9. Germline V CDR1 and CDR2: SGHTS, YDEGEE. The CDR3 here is CASSSKWDSLYEQYF. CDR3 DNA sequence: TGTGCCAGCAGCTCCAAATGGGACAGTCTCTACGAGCAGTACTTC.

CDR3 residues: CASSPGFGNQPQHF. The CDR3, as DNA: TGTGCCAGCAGTCCGGGGTTTGGCAATCAGCCCCAGCATTTT. The chain couples TRBV27 to TRBJ1-5; D gene uncertain. The CDR3 sequence is 14 residues long. Trimming removed 5 bases from V and 2 bases from J, with 10 bases in between. The V gene's germline CDR1 is MNHEY and CDR2 SMNVEV (reference sequence).

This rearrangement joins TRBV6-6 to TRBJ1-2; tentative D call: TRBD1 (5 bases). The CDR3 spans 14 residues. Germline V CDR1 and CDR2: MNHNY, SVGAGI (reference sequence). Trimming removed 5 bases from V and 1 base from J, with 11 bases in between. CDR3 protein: CASSPDRLNYGYTF. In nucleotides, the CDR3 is TGTGCCAGCAGTCCTGACAGACTTAACTATGGCTACACCTTC.